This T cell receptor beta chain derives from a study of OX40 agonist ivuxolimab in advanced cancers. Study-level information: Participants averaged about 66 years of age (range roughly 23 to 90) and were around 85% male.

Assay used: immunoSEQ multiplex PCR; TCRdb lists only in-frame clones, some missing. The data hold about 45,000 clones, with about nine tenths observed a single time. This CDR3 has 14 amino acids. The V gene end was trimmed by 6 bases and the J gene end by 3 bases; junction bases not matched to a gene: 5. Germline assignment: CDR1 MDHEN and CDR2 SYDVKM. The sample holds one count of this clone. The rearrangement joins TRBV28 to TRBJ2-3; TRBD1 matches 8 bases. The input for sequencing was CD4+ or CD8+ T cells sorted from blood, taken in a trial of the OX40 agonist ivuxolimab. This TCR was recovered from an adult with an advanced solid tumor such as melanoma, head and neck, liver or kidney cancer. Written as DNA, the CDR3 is TGTGCCAGCAGCCGACAGGGGATAACAGATACGCAGTATTTT. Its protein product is CASSRQGITDTQYF.